This T cell receptor beta chain was recorded in a study of shared clonotypes between healthy human individuals. CDR3 length equals 12 residues. Germline assignment: CDR1 MDHEN and CDR2 SYDVKM. J was trimmed by 4 bases and V by 10 bases; bases with no gene match: 6. This table comes from immunoSEQ multiplex PCR, and its TCRdb copy is limited to in-frame clones, with some not included. Of some 1,400,000 clones in the sample, approximately 96% were seen once. The rearrangement uses TRBV28 and TRBJ1-1, with 7 bases that match TRBD1. This TCR derives from a man aged 30-40 years in good health. The material sequenced was naive CD4+ T cells sorted from blood. The subset denotes: CD45RA+ positively selected. The CDR3 DNA reads as TGTGCCACAGGGGGGGGACTCACTGAAGCTTTCTTT. Translation: CATGGGLTEAFF.